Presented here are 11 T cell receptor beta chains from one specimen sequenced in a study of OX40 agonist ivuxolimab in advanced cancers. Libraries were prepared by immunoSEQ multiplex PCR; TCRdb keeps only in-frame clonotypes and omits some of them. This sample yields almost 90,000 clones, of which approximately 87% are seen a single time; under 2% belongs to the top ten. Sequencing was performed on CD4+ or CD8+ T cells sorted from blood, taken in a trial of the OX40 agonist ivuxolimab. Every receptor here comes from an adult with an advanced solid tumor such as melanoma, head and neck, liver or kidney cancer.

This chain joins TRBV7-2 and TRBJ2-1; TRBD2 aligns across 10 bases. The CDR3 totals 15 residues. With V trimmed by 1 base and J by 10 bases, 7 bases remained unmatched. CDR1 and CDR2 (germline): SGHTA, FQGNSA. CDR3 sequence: CASSLGASGSREQFF. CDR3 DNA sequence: TGTGCCAGCAGCTTAGGGGCTAGCGGGAGCCGGGAGCAGTTCTTC.

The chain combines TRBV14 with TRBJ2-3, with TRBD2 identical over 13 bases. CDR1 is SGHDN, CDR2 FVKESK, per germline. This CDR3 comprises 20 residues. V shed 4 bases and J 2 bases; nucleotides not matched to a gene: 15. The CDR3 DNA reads TGTGCCAGCAGCCTCAGACTAGCGGGGGGCCTCCTGTTCGACACAGATACGCAGTATTTT. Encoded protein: CASSLRLAGGLLFDTDTQYF. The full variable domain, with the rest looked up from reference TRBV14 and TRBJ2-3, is EAGVTQFPSHSVIEKGQTVTLRCDPISGHDNLYWYRRVMGKEIKFLLHFVKESKQDESGMPNNRFLAERTGGTYSTLKVQPAELEDSGVYFCASSLRLAGGLLFDTDTQYFGPGTRLTVL.

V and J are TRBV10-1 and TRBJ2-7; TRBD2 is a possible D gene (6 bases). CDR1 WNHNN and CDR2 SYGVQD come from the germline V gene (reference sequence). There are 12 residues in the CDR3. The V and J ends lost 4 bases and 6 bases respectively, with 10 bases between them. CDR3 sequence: CASSGAAGEQYF. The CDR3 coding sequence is TGCGCCAGCAGTGGAGCAGCGGGCGAGCAGTACTTC.

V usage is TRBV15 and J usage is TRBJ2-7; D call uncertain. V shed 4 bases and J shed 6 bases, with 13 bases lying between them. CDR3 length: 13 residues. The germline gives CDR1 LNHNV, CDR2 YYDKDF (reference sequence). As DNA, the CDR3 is TGTGCCACCAGCATACCTCCCCCCCCCGAGCAGTACTTC. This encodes CATSIPPPPEQYF.

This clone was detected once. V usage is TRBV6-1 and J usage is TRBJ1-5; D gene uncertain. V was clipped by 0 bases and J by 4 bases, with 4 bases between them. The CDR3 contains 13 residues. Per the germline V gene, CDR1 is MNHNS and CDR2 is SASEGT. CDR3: CASSEAINQPQHF. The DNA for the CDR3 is TGTGCCAGCAGTGAAGCGATTAATCAGCCCCAGCATTTT.

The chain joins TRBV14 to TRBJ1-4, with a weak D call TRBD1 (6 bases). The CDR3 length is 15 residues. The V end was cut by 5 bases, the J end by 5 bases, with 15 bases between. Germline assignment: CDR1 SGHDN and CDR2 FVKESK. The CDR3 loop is CASSVDSFSNEKLFF. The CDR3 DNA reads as TGTGCCAGCAGCGTGGACAGTTTTTCCAATGAAAAACTGTTTTTT.

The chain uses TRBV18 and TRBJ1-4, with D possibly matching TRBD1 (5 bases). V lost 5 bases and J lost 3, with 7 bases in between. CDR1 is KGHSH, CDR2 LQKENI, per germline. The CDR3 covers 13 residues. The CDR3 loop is CASSGDANEKLFF. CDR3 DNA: TGTGCCAGCTCAGGGGACGCTAATGAAAAACTGTTTTTT.

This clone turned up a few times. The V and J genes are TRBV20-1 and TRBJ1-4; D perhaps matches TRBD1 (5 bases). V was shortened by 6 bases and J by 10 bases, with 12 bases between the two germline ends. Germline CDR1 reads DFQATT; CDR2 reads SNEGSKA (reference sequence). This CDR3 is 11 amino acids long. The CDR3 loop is CSATNGGKLFF. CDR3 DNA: TGCAGTGCAACAAACGGGGGAAAACTGTTTTTT.

CDR3 in amino acids: CASSETSKAEAFF. The CDR3, as DNA: TGTGCCAGCAGTGAAACGTCCAAGGCTGAAGCTTTCTTT. This rearrangement joins TRBV25-1 to TRBJ1-1; D remains unclear. This CDR3 has 13 residues. The germline V gene encodes CDR1 MGHDK and CDR2 SYGVNS. Trimming removed 2 bases at V and 6 bases at J, with 10 bases between.

In DNA form, the CDR3 reads TGTGCCAGCACCCAACAGCGGGGGCCGTACGAGCAGTACTTC. As protein: CASTQQRGPYEQYF. The V gene is TRBV6-1, the J gene TRBJ2-7; the match to TRBD2 covers 8 bases. This CDR3 contains 14 residues. The trim removed 7 bases at V and 4 bases at J, leaving 9 bases unmatched. CDR1 and CDR2 (germline): MNHNS, SASEGT.

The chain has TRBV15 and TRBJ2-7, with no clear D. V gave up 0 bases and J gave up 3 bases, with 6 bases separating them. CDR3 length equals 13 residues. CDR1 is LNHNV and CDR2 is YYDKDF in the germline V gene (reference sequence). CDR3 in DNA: TGTGCCACCAGCAGAGATAGGGACTACGAGCAGTACTTC. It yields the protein CATSRDRDYEQYF. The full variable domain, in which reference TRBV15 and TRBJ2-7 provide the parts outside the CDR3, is DAMVIQNPRYQVTQFGKPVTLSCSQTLNHNVMYWYQQKSSQAPKLLFHYYDKDFNNEADTPDNFQSRRPNTSFCFLDIRSPGLGDTAMYLCATSRDRDYEQYFGPGTRLTVT.